The sequence of this T cell receptor beta chain was determined in a study of somatic mutations in cytotoxic T cells in rheumatoid arthritis. Across the whole study: It was right after diagnosis, before any treatment, that patient blood (around 30 ml EDTA) was drawn. Regarding the study as a whole: The clonality of CD8+ T cells was not significantly different between rheumatoid arthritis patients and age-matched healthy controls.

This CDR3 is built from 14 residues. Germline V gene lookup returns CDR1 MNHEY and CDR2 SMNVEV (reference sequence). V dropped 9 bases and J dropped 6 bases, with 20 bases sitting between them. Positively selected by magnetic beads, CD4+ and CD8+ cells were purity-checked by flow cytometry. Data came from immunoSEQ multiplex PCR; TCRdb stores just in-frame clones and leaves some out. The table lists about 5,000 clones, about 82% of them singletons. Worth noting for this clone: Antigen specificity is unknown.

Sequencing used CD8+ T cells sorted from blood. The TCR sequence derives from a woman aged 50 to 60 with rheumatoid arthritis. The gene calls are TRBV27 and TRBJ1-2, with D perhaps matching TRBD1 (6 bases). CDR3 nucleotides: TGTGCCAGTGCATTTTTCAGGGGAGTAGATGGCTACACCTTC. Protein sequence: CASAFFRGVDGYTF.